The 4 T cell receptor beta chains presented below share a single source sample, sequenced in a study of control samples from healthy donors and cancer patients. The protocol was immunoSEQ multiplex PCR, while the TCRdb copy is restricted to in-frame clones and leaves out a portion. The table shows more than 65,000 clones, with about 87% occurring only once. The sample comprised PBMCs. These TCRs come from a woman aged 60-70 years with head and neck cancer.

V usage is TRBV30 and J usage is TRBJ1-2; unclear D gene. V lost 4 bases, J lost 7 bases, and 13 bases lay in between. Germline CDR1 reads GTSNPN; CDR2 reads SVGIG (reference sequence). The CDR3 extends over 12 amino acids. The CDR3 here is CAWNPRGVGYTF. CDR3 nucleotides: TGTGCCTGGAACCCCCGCGGGGTTGGCTACACCTTC.

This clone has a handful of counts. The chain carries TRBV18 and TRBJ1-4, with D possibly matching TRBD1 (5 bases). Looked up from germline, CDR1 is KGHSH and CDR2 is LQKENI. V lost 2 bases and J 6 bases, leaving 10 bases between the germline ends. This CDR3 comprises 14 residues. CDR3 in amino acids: CASSPSEGDEKLFF. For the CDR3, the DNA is TGTGCCAGCTCACCAAGTGAAGGGGATGAAAAACTGTTTTTT.

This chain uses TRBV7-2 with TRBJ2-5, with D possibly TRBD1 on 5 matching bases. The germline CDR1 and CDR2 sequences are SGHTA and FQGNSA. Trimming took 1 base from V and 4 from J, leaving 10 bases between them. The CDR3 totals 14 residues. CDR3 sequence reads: CASSLDPGSETQYF. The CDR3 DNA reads TGTGCCAGCAGCTTAGATCCAGGGTCAGAGACCCAGTACTTC.

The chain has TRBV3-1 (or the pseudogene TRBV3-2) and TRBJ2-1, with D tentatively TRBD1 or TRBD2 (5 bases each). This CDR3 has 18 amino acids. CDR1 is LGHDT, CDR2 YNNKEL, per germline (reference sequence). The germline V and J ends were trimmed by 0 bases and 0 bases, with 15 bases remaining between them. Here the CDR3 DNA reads TGTGCCAGCAGCCAAGATGTAGGGACGGGGAGCTCCTACAATGAGCAGTTCTTC. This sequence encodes CASSQDVGTGSSYNEQFF.